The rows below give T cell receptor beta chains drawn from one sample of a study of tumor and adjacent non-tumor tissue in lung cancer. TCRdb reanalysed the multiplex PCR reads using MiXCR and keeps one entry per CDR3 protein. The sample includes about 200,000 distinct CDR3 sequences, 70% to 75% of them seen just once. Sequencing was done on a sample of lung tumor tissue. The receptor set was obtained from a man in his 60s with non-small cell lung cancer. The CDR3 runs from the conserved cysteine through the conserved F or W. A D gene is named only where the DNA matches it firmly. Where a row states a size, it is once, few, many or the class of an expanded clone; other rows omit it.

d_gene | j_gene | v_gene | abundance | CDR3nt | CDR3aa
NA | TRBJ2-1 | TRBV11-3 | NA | TGTGCCAACAGCTTAGTGGGAAGGAAATGGGAGCAGTTCTTC | CANSLVGRKWEQFF
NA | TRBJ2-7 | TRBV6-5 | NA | TGTGCCAGCGTAACTCCGGGCCTCGGTAACGAGCAGTACTTC | CASVTPGLGNEQYF
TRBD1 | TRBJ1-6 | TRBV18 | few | TGTGCCAGCTCACTCTCCGGGACAGGGGGACAGTCACCCCTCCACTTT | CASSLSGTGGQSPLHF
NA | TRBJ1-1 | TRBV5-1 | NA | TGCGCCAGCAGCTTGGCCCGGGGGATGAACAGTGAAGCTTTCTTT | CASSLARGMNSEAFF
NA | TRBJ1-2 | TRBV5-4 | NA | TGTGTCAGCAGCTTGGATAACTACGGCTACACCTTC | CVSSLDNYGYTF
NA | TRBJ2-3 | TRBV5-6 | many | TGTGCCAGCAGCCTACATAGGACAGATACGCAGTATTTT | CASSLHRTDTQYF
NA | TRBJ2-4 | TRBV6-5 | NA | TGTGCCAGCAGCTTGTCGGTGAGAGAACCCAAAAACATTCAGTACTTC | CASSLSVREPKNIQYF
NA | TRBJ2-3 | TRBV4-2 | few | TGTGCCAGCAGCCAAGACCCCGGGGCAGGGATGAATACGCAGTATTTT | CASSQDPGAGMNTQYF
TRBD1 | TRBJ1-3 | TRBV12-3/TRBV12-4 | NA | TGTACCAGCAGGCTACAGGGGGCCGGAAACAGCATATATTTT | CTSRLQGAGNSIYF
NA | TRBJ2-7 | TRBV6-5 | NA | TGTGCCAACGGCATCGGGGGAGTCACTCGCTACGAGCAGTACTTC | CANGIGGVTRYEQYF
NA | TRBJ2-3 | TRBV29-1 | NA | TGCAGCGTTGTAGCTGGGAGCACAGATACGCAGTATTTT | CSVVAGSTDTQYF
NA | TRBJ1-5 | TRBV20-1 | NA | TGCACTGCTAGAGAAGGTGGTCAACCCCAGCATTTT | CTAREGGQPQHF
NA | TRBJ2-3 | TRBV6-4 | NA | TGTGCCAGCAGTGACTCGGCTAGAGGGGGAGGCACAGATACGCAGTATTTT | CASSDSARGGGTDTQYF
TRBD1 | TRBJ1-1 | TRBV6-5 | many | TGTGCCAGCAGGTCAGGGGGCGGGATGAACACTGAAGCTTTCTTT | CASRSGGGMNTEAFF
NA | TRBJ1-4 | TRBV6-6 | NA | TGTGCCAGCAGTTATTCAGGCGCAAGAAATGAAAAACTGTTTTTT | CASSYSGARNEKLFF
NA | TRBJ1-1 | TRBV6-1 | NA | TGTGCCAGTAGTGAATCAACAGGCCGGAGGACTGAAGCTTTCTTT | CASSESTGRRTEAFF
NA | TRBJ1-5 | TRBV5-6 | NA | TGTGCCAGCAGCTTGTGGAATCAGCCCCATCATTTT | CASSLWNQPHHF
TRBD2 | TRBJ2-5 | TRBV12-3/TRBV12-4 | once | TGTGACAGCAACCAGACTAGCGGGGGACCCCAAGAGACCCAGTACTTC | CDSNQTSGGPQETQYF
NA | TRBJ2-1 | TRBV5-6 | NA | TGTGCCAGCAGCTTGGCCGGGATTAGCAATGAGCAGTTTTTC | CASSLAGISNEQFF
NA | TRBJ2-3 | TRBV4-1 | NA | TGCGCCAGCAGCCAAGAGATGACAGCCTCTAGCACAGATACGCAGTATTTT | CASSQEMTASSTDTQYF
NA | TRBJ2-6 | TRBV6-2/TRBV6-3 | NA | TGTGCCAGCATTTACTCGAGGGTGGCTGGGGCCAACGTCCTGACTTTC | CASIYSRVAGANVLTF
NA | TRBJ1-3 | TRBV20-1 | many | TGCAGTGCTAGAGTAGGGGCCGCTGGAAACACCATATATTTT | CSARVGAAGNTIYF
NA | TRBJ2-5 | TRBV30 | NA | TGTGCCTGGAGATTTACAGGGCGGGAGACCCATTACTTC | CAWRFTGRETHYF
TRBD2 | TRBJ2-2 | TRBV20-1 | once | TGCAGTGCTTATCACCCCGGGTCTAGCGGGAGGTCCGTGTCAGGGGAGCTGTTTTTT | CSAYHPGSSGRSVSGELFF
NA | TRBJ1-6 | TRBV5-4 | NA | TGTGACAGCAGCTTGTCGCAGCGGCCTACCTCACCCCTCCACTTT | CDSSLSQRPTSPLHF
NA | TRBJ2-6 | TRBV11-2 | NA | TGTGCCAGGAATTCTATCTCTGGGGCCAACGTCCTGACTTTC | CARNSISGANVLTF
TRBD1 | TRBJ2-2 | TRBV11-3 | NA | TGTGCCAGCAGCCCTAGGACAGGGAACACCCGGGAGCTGTTTTTT | CASSPRTGNTRELFF
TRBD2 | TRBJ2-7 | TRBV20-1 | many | TGCAGTGCGACGAAGACTAGCCCTTCCGAGCAGTACTTC | CSATKTSPSEQYF
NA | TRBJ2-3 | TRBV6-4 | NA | TGTGCCAGCAGTGACCCCAGCACAGATGCGCAGTATTTT | CASSDPSTDAQYF
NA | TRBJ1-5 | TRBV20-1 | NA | TGCAGTGCAGATGAGGCCCCGAGGAAGCCCCAGCATTTT | CSADEAPRKPQHF
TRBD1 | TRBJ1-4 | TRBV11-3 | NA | TGTGCCAGCAGCCATGCCGGTACAGGGGTCGTATCGGAAAAACTGCTTTTT | CASSHAGTGVVSEKLLF
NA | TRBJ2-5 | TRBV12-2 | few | TGTGCAAGTCGCCATAAACCCCTCAAGACCAGGCTAGCGGGGGTTCAAGAGACCCAGTACTTC | CASRHKPLKTRLAGVQETQYF
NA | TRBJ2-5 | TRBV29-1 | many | TGCAGCGTTCTGGAATGGATTGAAGAGACCCAGTACTTC | CSVLEWIEETQYF